These 27 T cell receptor beta chains were all obtained from the same sample, sequenced in a study of OX40 agonist ivuxolimab in advanced cancers. The method was immunoSEQ multiplex PCR; TCRdb's version includes in-frame clones alone and lacks a portion of them. This sample has about 3,000 clones, with 65% to 80% found just once. The source material was CD4+ or CD8+ T cells sorted from blood, sampled in a trial of the OX40 agonist ivuxolimab. The receptor source for this set is an adult with an advanced solid tumor such as melanoma, head and neck, liver or kidney cancer.

By share, this clone counts as large. The gene calls are TRBV10-1 and TRBJ2-4; 11 nucleotides line up with TRBD2. Trimming cost V 3 bases and J 8 bases; bases outside gene matches: 3. CDR3 size: 14 residues. Germline CDR1 WNHNN, CDR2 SYGVQD (reference sequence). In nucleotides, the CDR3 is TGCGCCAGCAGTGACGGGACTAGCGGAGACATTCAGTACTTC. It codes for CASSDGTSGDIQYF.

The chain uses TRBV6-5 and TRBJ2-1, with D perhaps TRBD2 (6 bases). The germline CDR1 and CDR2 sequences are MNHEY and SVGAGI. V lost 0 bases, J lost 4 bases, and 13 bases lay in between. The CDR3 has 16 amino acids. CDR3 residues: CASSYSGGDPYNEQFF. DNA for the CDR3: TGTGCCAGCAGTTACTCGGGCGGGGACCCTTACAATGAGCAGTTCTTC.

The chain couples TRBV7-2 to TRBJ2-7; D is unclear. This CDR3 spans 14 amino acids. The V end lost 5 bases, the J end lost 3 bases, and 14 bases lay between the germline ends. Germline assignment: CDR1 SGHTA and CDR2 FQGNSA. The CDR3 region is CASSPEINIYEQYF. The CDR3 coding sequence is TGTGCCAGCAGCCCCGAAATAAATATCTACGAGCAGTACTTC.

The chain combines TRBV6-5 with TRBJ2-7; TRBD2 might be the D (7 bases). This CDR3 is built from 15 residues. V lost 2 bases and J lost 4, with 15 bases in between. The germline V gene encodes CDR1 MNHEY and CDR2 SVGAGI. The CDR3 protein is CASSYEGGGAYEQYF. The CDR3 nucleotides read TGTGCCAGCAGTTACGAGGGGGGGGGAGCTTACGAGCAGTACTTC.

The chain couples TRBV28 to TRBJ1-5; TRBD1 aligns across 8 bases. Germline V gene data show CDR1 as MDHEN and CDR2 as SYDVKM. The CDR3 length is 16 residues. V dropped 5 bases and J dropped 2; count of bases not matched to a gene: 8. CDR3 DNA sequence: TGTGCCAGCAGTCCCCCGGACAGGGTCGGCAATCAGCCCCAGCATTTT. This translates into CASSPPDRVGNQPQHF.

The chain employs TRBV28 and TRBJ1-5, with unresolved D. CDR1 and CDR2 (germline): MDHEN, SYDVKM. V dropped 3 bases and J dropped 0 bases, with 6 bases sitting between them. The CDR3 is made up of 14 amino acids. The CDR3 region has the DNA TGTGCCAGCAGTTTGCAGATTAGCAATCAGCCCCAGCATTTT. This encodes CASSLQISNQPQHF.

This chain joins TRBV6-5 and TRBJ1-3; D is ambiguous. Per the germline V gene, CDR1 is MNHEY and CDR2 is SVGAGI. The CDR3 runs to 14 residues. Deletions cut 4 bases from V and 0 bases from J, with 7 bases between. The CDR3 nucleotides read TGTGCCAGCAGTTCACAAAGCTCTGGAAACACCATATATTTT. Translated: CASSSQSSGNTIYF.

The gene calls are TRBV7-9 and TRBJ2-3; D gene unclear. The germline V gene has CDR1 SEHNR and CDR2 FQNEAQ (reference sequence). V was pared by 4 bases and J by 3 bases, with 5 bases between. The CDR3 has 12 residues. The CDR3 nucleotides are TGTGCCAGCAGCTGGCAGACAGATACGCAGTATTTT. As protein: CASSWQTDTQYF.

This clone has just a few counts. V gene TRBV4-1 combines with J gene TRBJ1-6; no clear D gene. V lost 0 bases, J lost 0 bases, and 9 bases lay in between. This CDR3 spans 17 amino acids. Germline V gives CDR1 MGHRA, CDR2 YSYEKL. The chain's CDR3 is CASSQEGGSSYNSPLHF. The CDR3 coding sequence is TGCGCCAGCAGCCAAGAGGGAGGGAGCTCCTATAATTCACCCCTCCACTTT.

The J gene is TRBJ1-1, the V gene TRBV6-5, with 8 bases matching TRBD1. The germline V gene has CDR1 MNHEY and CDR2 SVGAGI. Trimming cost V 6 bases and J 5 bases; bases outside gene matches: 2. There are 12 residues in the CDR3. The CDR3 protein is CASRTGETEAFF. For the CDR3, the DNA is TGTGCCAGCAGGACAGGGGAGACTGAAGCTTTCTTT.

The chain links TRBV7-8 to TRBJ2-1; 11 bases match TRBD2. J lost 4 bases, V lost 6 bases, and 2 bases had no gene match. CDR3 length: 14 residues. Germline V gene data show CDR1 as SGHVS and CDR2 as FQNEAQ. The CDR3: CASRGLAEYNEQFF. CDR3 in DNA: TGTGCCAGCAGGGGACTAGCGGAGTACAATGAGCAGTTCTTC.

The CDR3 sequence: CASSLMHGMNTEAFF. Written as DNA, the CDR3 is TGTGCCAGCTCACTCATGCACGGCATGAACACTGAAGCTTTCTTT. The V and J genes are TRBV18 and TRBJ1-1; D unclear. This CDR3 has 15 amino acids. With 4 bases removed from V and 0 bases from J, the gap between germline ends came to 12 bases. Germline CDR1 reads KGHSH; CDR2 reads LQKENI.

The V call is TRBV7-9, the J call TRBJ2-3; TRBD2 matches at 11 bases. V was pared by 5 bases and J by 0 bases, with 7 bases of the junction left unmatched. The CDR3 loop spans 17 amino acids. CDR1 is SEHNR and CDR2 is FQNEAQ in the germline V gene (reference sequence). The CDR3 DNA follows: TGTGCCAGCAGCCCCGGGACTAGCGGTGCTAGCACAGATACGCAGTATTTT. It translates to CASSPGTSGASTDTQYF.

Written as DNA, the CDR3 is TGTGCCAGCAGTTTCGACGAGGCCGGGGAGCTGTTTTTT. Amino acid sequence: CASSFDEAGELFF. The J gene is TRBJ2-2, the V gene TRBV5-6; no clear D gene. From germline, CDR1 is SGHDT and CDR2 YYEEEE. V lost 5 bases and J 6 bases, leaving 11 bases between the germline ends. This CDR3 has 13 amino acids. The full variable domain, its missing parts supplied by reference TRBV5-6 and TRBJ2-2, is DAGVTQSPTHLIKTRGQQVTLRCSPKSGHDTVSWYQQALGQGPQFIFQYYEEEERQRGNFPDRFSGHQFPNYSSELNVNALLLGDSALYLCASSFDEAGELFFGEGSRLTVL.

The chain joins TRBV27 to TRBJ2-7; 8 nucleotides align to TRBD2. Germline CDR1 MNHEY, CDR2 SMNVEV (reference sequence). This CDR3 is built from 13 residues. The V segment lost 5 bases and the J segment 9 bases; nucleotides outside the gene matches: 9. Here the CDR3 DNA reads TGTGCCAGCAGTATGAACACTGCGGGGGGGCAGTACTTC. The encoded protein is CASSMNTAGGQYF.

This clone was observed once. The chain is built from TRBV10-1 and TRBJ2-3, with D unresolved. Trimming stripped 2 bases from V and 0 bases from J, with 3 bases between. The length of the CDR3 is 13 residues. CDR1 WNHNN and CDR2 SYGVQD come from the germline V gene (reference sequence). CDR3 DNA sequence: TGCGCCAGCAGTGAGACTAGCACAGATACGCAGTATTTT. Its translation: CASSETSTDTQYF.

The chain links TRBV19 to TRBJ2-5; perhaps TRBD2 as D (6 bases). Germline V gives CDR1 LNHDA, CDR2 SQIVND (reference sequence). The CDR3 is 11 residues long. Trimming left V 1 base short and J 13 bases short, with 10 bases between. The CDR3 protein is CASSIGGDLYF. The CDR3 region has the DNA TGTGCCAGTAGTATAGGTGGGGACTTGTACTTC.

This chain uses TRBV7-9 with TRBJ1-2; no definite D call. Trimming cost V 1 base and J 6 bases, with 12 bases left between them. CDR3 length: 14 residues. Germline assignment: CDR1 SEHNR and CDR2 FQNEAQ (reference sequence). The CDR3 coding sequence is TGTGCCAGCAGCTTAGTGCCAGAACGGGATGGCTACACCTTC. Translated, it gives CASSLVPERDGYTF.

The chain employs TRBV11-3 and TRBJ2-7, with 8 bases that match TRBD2. The CDR3 length is 19 residues. CDR1 is SGHNT, CDR2 YENEEA, per germline. After removal of 4 bases from V and 3 bases from J, the junction contained 20 bases not matched to a gene. The CDR3 DNA reads TGTGCCAGCAGCTCCCCCGAGGGGGTAGCGGGGTTACGGTACTACGAGCAGTACTTC. As protein: CASSSPEGVAGLRYYEQYF.

The CDR3 DNA follows: TGTGCCAGCAGTTTATTCACTAGCGCACTAGGCGAGCAGTACTTC. Protein product: CASSLFTSALGEQYF. V and J are TRBV27 and TRBJ2-7; 7 nucleotides match TRBD2. The CDR3 runs 15 residues. Germline V gives CDR1 MNHEY, CDR2 SMNVEV (reference sequence). V trimming: 1 base; J trimming: 6 bases; junction bases outside the gene matches: 9.

The CDR3, as DNA: TGTGCCAGCAGCAAAGAGAAGAGGACAGCGAAGAGTTATAGCAATCAGCCCCAGCATTTT. Translated, it gives CASSKEKRTAKSYSNQPQHF. The rearrangement uses TRBV21-1 and TRBJ1-5; the D segment call TRBD1 is taken from the table without a DNA check. TRBV21-1 is designated a pseudogene. The CDR3 totals 20 residues.

Turning to this clone: A read error may account for a junction end that differs from germline. Distinct nucleotide sequences in the sample also encode this CDR3. The V gene is TRBV28, the J gene TRBJ1-2; TRBD1 aligns across 7 bases. The CDR3 is made up of 15 amino acids. CDR1 MDHEN and CDR2 SYDVKM come from the germline V gene. CDR3 in DNA: TGTGCCAGCAGGACACAGGGGTCCCTTAACTATGGCTACACTTTC. Its protein is CASRTQGSLNYGYTF.

The rearrangement uses TRBV4-1 and TRBJ1-2; 7 bases are a match to TRBD1. The CDR3 is 13 amino acids. Trimming cost V 1 base and J 4 bases; bases outside gene matches: 0. Germline CDR1 MGHRA, CDR2 YSYEKL. This CDR3 reads CASSQGTGYGYTF. In nucleotides, the CDR3 is TGCGCCAGCAGCCAAGGGACAGGCTATGGCTACACCTTC.

The V gene is TRBV6-6, the J gene TRBJ2-5; 9 bases align to TRBD1. The germline CDR1 and CDR2 sequences are MNHNY and SVGAGI (reference sequence). The CDR3 sequence is 15 residues long. J was trimmed by 1 base and V by 6 bases; bases with no gene match: 6. Here the CDR3 DNA reads TGTGCCAGCAGCCTTCCGACAGGGGGCCAAGAGACCCAGTACTTC. Its protein is CASSLPTGGQETQYF.

This clone was recorded once. The gene calls are TRBV4-3 and TRBJ1-5; unclear D gene. This CDR3 has 15 residues. Trimming cost V 1 base and J 6 bases, with 13 bases left between them. Germline V gene sequence: CDR1 LGHNA, CDR2 YSLEER. In nucleotides, the CDR3 is TGCGCCAGCAGCCAAGTAGAAGGCTTGGGTCAGCCCCAGCATTTT. Its protein product is CASSQVEGLGQPQHF.

The chain has TRBV29-1 and TRBJ2-6; D gene ambiguous. CDR3 length: 14 residues. Trimming removed 0 bases at V and 0 bases at J, with 3 bases between. The germline CDR1 and CDR2 sequences are SQVTM and ANQGSEA. The CDR3 DNA sequence: TGCAGCGTTGAAGACAACTCTGGGGCCAACGTCCTGACTTTC. This encodes CSVEDNSGANVLTF.

The chain couples TRBV29-1 to TRBJ2-7; 9 bases match TRBD1. The ends lost 5 bases at V and 3 bases at J; junction bases unmatched: 8. Germline V gene sequence: CDR1 SQVTM, CDR2 ANQGSEA. The CDR3 loop spans 14 amino acids. This CDR3 is CSVTHTTGGYEQYF. In nucleotides, the CDR3 is TGCAGCGTTACGCATACGACAGGGGGCTACGAGCAGTACTTC.